These 30 T cell receptor beta chains were sequenced from one sample in a study of Tregs in tolerant kidney transplant recipients. Method: immunoSEQ multiplex PCR; TCRdb's copy keeps in-frame clones and lacks some. Among around 120,000 clones listed, around 94% were seen once. The sequenced sample consisted of CD4+ T cells from blood. Source of these receptors: a human donor in good health.

Note on this clone: This sample also contains other DNA sequences that code for the same CDR3. The chain is built from TRBV6-5 and TRBJ1-1; D is ambiguous. In germline, CDR1 is MNHEY, CDR2 SVGAGI. V gave up 7 bases and J gave up 1 base, with 4 bases separating them. The CDR3 runs 11 residues. The CDR3 region has the DNA TGTGCCAGCACCGGGAACACTGAAGCTTTCTTT. Residues: CASTGNTEAFF.

J is TRBJ2-3 and V is TRBV5-1; 7 bases match TRBD1. V lost 2 bases to trimming and J lost 5 bases; unmatched junction nucleotides: 8. The CDR3 has 15 amino acids. Looked up from germline, CDR1 is SGHRS and CDR2 is YFSETQ. CDR3 amino acids: CASSFGLTGEDTQYF. Written as DNA, the CDR3 is TGCGCCAGCAGCTTCGGATTAACAGGGGAAGATACGCAGTATTTT.

The J gene is TRBJ1-4, the V gene TRBV19, with 9 bases lining up with TRBD1. V dropped 8 bases and J dropped 2; count of bases not matched to a gene: 12. Germline V CDR1 and CDR2: LNHDA, SQIVND (reference sequence). The CDR3 is made up of 17 amino acids. The CDR3 DNA follows: TGTGCCAGTGCCCGGGACAGGGAAATGTACACTAATGAAAAACTGTTTTTT. Protein product: CASARDREMYTNEKLFF.

The gene calls are TRBV5-6 and TRBJ1-5; tentative D call: TRBD1 (5 bases). Between the trimmed V and J ends, which lost 1 base and 6 bases, there was a span of 11 bases. Germline V gene sequence: CDR1 SGHDT, CDR2 YYEEEE. The CDR3 is 14 amino acids. CDR3 bases: TGTGCCAGCAGCTTGCGGGGGACGGGTCAGCCCCAGCATTTT. Its translation is CASSLRGTGQPQHF.

In its sample, this clone was seen once. J is TRBJ2-5 and V is TRBV5-1; no clear D gene. Between the trimmed V and J ends, which lost 0 bases and 3 bases, there was a span of 9 bases. The CDR3 extends over 14 amino acids. Germline-derived CDR1 and CDR2 are SGHRS and YFSETQ. CDR3: CASSLAIAEETQYF. For the CDR3, the DNA is TGCGCCAGCAGCTTGGCCATCGCCGAAGAGACCCAGTACTTC.

This chain joins TRBV5-1 and TRBJ2-1; 12 bases align to TRBD2. Germline loops: CDR1 SGHRS, CDR2 YFSETQ. V gave up 7 bases and J gave up 6 bases; unmatched junction bases: 8. The CDR3 totals 15 residues. The CDR3 nucleotides read TGCGCCAGCCGTCCTGCTAGCGGGGGGGGCAATGAGCAGTTCTTC. Translation gives CASRPASGGGNEQFF. The whole variable domain, remainder taken from reference TRBV5-1 and TRBJ2-1, is KAGVTQTPRYLIKTRGQQVTLSCSPISGHRSVSWYQQTPGQGLQFLFEYFSETQRNKGNFPGRFSGRQFSNSRSEMNVSTLELGDSALYLCASRPASGGGNEQFFGPGTRLTVL.

This chain links TRBV2 with TRBJ1-1; TRBD1 aligns across 7 bases. The length of the CDR3 is 15 residues. From germline, CDR1 is SNHLY and CDR2 FYNNEI. Germline trimming cut 9 bases from V and 1 base from J; bases unmatched to any gene: 11. DNA for the CDR3: TGTGCCAGGGGAGACAGGGAGGAAACGAACACTGAAGCTTTCTTT. It encodes CARGDREETNTEAFF.

This chain connects TRBV5-1 to TRBJ2-3; D unresolved. With 0 bases removed from V and 0 bases from J, the gap between germline ends came to 11 bases. The length of the CDR3 is 16 residues. Germline V gives CDR1 SGHRS, CDR2 YFSETQ. CDR3 protein: CASSLGAYQSTDTQYF. For the CDR3, the DNA is TGCGCCAGCAGCTTGGGGGCATATCAGAGCACAGATACGCAGTATTTT. The full variable domain, with the rest looked up from reference TRBV5-1 and TRBJ2-3, is KAGVTQTPRYLIKTRGQQVTLSCSPISGHRSVSWYQQTPGQGLQFLFEYFSETQRNKGNFPGRFSGRQFSNSRSEMNVSTLELGDSALYLCASSLGAYQSTDTQYFGPGTRLTVL.

This clone was seen only a few times. The V gene is TRBV7-9, the J gene TRBJ1-4, with D possibly TRBD1 on 6 matching bases. There are 14 residues in the CDR3. Trimming took 4 bases from V and 5 from J, leaving 11 bases between them. Germline-derived CDR1 and CDR2 are SEHNR and FQNEAQ (reference sequence). The CDR3 is CASSSWTDNEKLFF. DNA of the CDR3: TGTGCCAGCAGCTCCTGGACAGACAATGAAAAACTGTTTTTT.

The CDR3 DNA is TGTGCCAGCAGCTCGCCCCCCTCGGACACTCAGAACACTGAAGCTTTCTTT. It translates to CASSSPPSDTQNTEAFF. This rearrangement joins TRBV7-9 to TRBJ1-1; a weak D match, TRBD1 (5 bases). The V gene lost 4 bases and the J gene lost 1 base, with 19 bases spanning the gap. Looked up from germline, CDR1 is SEHNR and CDR2 is FQNEAQ (reference sequence). The CDR3 sequence is 17 residues long.

The chain carries TRBV5-4 and TRBJ1-2; D possibly corresponds to TRBD1 (5 bases). CDR3 size: 16 residues. Germline V gene data show CDR1 as SGHNT and CDR2 as YYREEE (reference sequence). V lost 6 bases, J lost 3 bases, and 21 bases lay in between. CDR3 amino acids: CASTLSSWARDYGYTF. As DNA, the CDR3 is TGTGCCAGCACCCTCTCTTCTTGGGCCAGGGACTATGGCTACACCTTC.

The rearrangement joins TRBV5-6 to TRBJ2-3; no reliable D call. V lost 5 bases, J lost 2 bases, and 15 bases lay in between. CDR3 length equals 15 residues. The germline V gene has CDR1 SGHDT and CDR2 YYEEEE. The CDR3 nucleotides read TGTGCCAGCAGACACGGTCCCTTCTACACAGATACGCAGTATTTT. The encoded protein is CASRHGPFYTDTQYF.

Only one count was recorded for this clone. This chain uses TRBV6-5 with TRBJ1-4; 8 bases agree with TRBD1. From germline, CDR1 is MNHEY and CDR2 SVGAGI. The CDR3 is 15 amino acids. V shed 2 bases and J 2 bases; nucleotides not matched to a gene: 1. CDR3 DNA sequence: TGTGCCAGCAGTTACCGGGACAGGACTAATGAAAAACTGTTTTTT. This gives the protein CASSYRDRTNEKLFF.

V is TRBV29-1 and J is TRBJ2-1, with 8 positions matching TRBD1. V dropped 4 bases and J dropped 5; count of bases not matched to a gene: 7. CDR1 is SQVTM and CDR2 is ANQGSEA in the germline V gene. The CDR3 spans 14 residues. CDR3 in amino acids: CSVVGTGGNNEQFF. Written as DNA, the CDR3 is TGCAGCGTTGTTGGGACAGGAGGTAACAATGAGCAGTTCTTC.

The chain is built from TRBV10-3 and TRBJ2-3; D not resolved. There are 13 residues in the CDR3. Between the trimmed V and J ends, which lost 6 bases and 7 bases, there was a span of 14 bases. The germline gives CDR1 ENHRY, CDR2 SYGVKD. CDR3 region: CAISTPGGYTQYF. CDR3 bases: TGTGCCATCAGCACTCCTGGCGGATATACGCAGTATTTT.

The rearrangement links TRBV30 to TRBJ2-7, with a tentative D call TRBD1 (5 bases). The CDR3 extends over 13 amino acids. The germline gives CDR1 GTSNPN, CDR2 SVGIG (reference sequence). Trimming took 3 bases from V and 2 from J, leaving 11 bases between them. Written as DNA, the CDR3 is TGTGCCTGGAGCAGGCAGGGCCCCTACGAGCAGTACTTC. It is translated as CAWSRQGPYEQYF.

The genes are TRBV18 and TRBJ1-5; TRBD1 is a possible D gene (5 bases). Trimming shortened V by 1 base and J by 6 bases, and 16 bases separated the two germline ends. Germline V gene data show CDR1 as KGHSH and CDR2 as LQKENI. This CDR3 spans 16 amino acids. The CDR3: CASSPRGREDGQPQHF. The CDR3 region has the DNA TGTGCCAGCTCACCACGGGGCAGGGAGGACGGTCAGCCCCAGCATTTT.

The chain uses TRBV5-1 and TRBJ2-3; 8 bases line up with TRBD2. The CDR3 has 16 residues. The germline CDR1 and CDR2 sequences are SGHRS and YFSETQ. The V gene end was trimmed by 4 bases and the J gene end by 9 bases; junction bases not matched to a gene: 16. The DNA of the CDR3 is TGCGCCAGCAGCCCACCACCGGGGGGGCCGGGAGACACGCAGTATTTT. This gives the protein CASSPPPGGPGDTQYF.

The chain has TRBV30 and TRBJ1-2; a weak D match, TRBD1 (6 bases). V shed 2 bases and J shed 2 bases, with 12 bases lying between them. Germline-derived CDR1 and CDR2 are GTSNPN and SVGIG (reference sequence). This CDR3 contains 14 residues. CDR3 in amino acids: CAWSRAGGNYGYTF. As DNA, the CDR3 is TGTGCCTGGAGTAGGGCGGGGGGCAACTATGGCTACACCTTC.

J is TRBJ2-3 and V is TRBV4-2; either TRBD1 or TRBD2 may fit D (5 bases each). CDR3 length: 16 amino acids. V lost 5 bases to trimming and J lost 6 bases, with 21 bases between them. Germline-derived CDR1 and CDR2 are LGHNA and YNFKEQ. The CDR3 sequence is CASSIRELLWGDTQYF. CDR3 coding DNA: TGTGCCAGCAGCATAAGGGAACTACTCTGGGGGGATACGCAGTATTTT.

The gene calls are TRBV6-5 and TRBJ1-3; D is ambiguous. The CDR3 totals 12 residues. Germline V gives CDR1 MNHEY, CDR2 SVGAGI. V was shortened by 5 bases and J by 6 bases, with 8 bases between the two germline ends. The CDR3 bases are TGTGCCAGCAGTCCCACGCAAAACACCATATATTTT. It encodes CASSPTQNTIYF.

The CDR3 here is CASSQNRGWGNQPQHF. The CDR3 DNA reads as TGTGCCAGCAGCCAGAACAGGGGGTGGGGCAATCAGCCCCAGCATTTT. The gene calls are TRBV6-6 and TRBJ1-5; 8 bases map to TRBD1. CDR3 length: 16 residues. Per the germline V gene, CDR1 is MNHNY and CDR2 is SVGAGI (reference sequence). Trimming took 6 bases from V and 2 from J; bases not matched to a gene: 9.

The chain employs TRBV4-1 and TRBJ1-3; 10 bases map to TRBD1. V dropped 0 bases and J dropped 7; count of bases not matched to a gene: 15. The CDR3 is 19 amino acids. CDR1 and CDR2 from the germline V gene are MGHRA and YSYEKL. The CDR3 here is CASSQDESPDRGLRNTIYF. In DNA, the CDR3 is TGCGCCAGCAGCCAAGATGAGAGTCCCGACAGGGGGCTCAGGAACACCATATATTTT.

The chain employs TRBV5-1 and TRBJ1-6; D may be TRBD1 (5 bases). Trimming shortened V by 8 bases and J by 3 bases, and 27 bases separated the two germline ends. The CDR3 covers 19 residues. The germline V gene has CDR1 SGHRS and CDR2 YFSETQ. The CDR3 nucleotides read TGCGCCAGGAGCGGGGGAGGGTCCGCAACCCCAAACTATAATTCACCCCTCCACTTT. Translating gives CARSGGGSATPNYNSPLHF.

The CDR3 DNA sequence: TGTGCCAGCAGCCTAGGGCCAGGTAGGAGCAATCAGCCCCAGCATTTT. The encoded protein is CASSLGPGRSNQPQHF. This chain connects TRBV7-9 to TRBJ1-5; D gene unclear. In germline, CDR1 is SEHNR, CDR2 FQNEAQ (reference sequence). V dropped 5 bases and J dropped 1 base, with 15 bases sitting between them. The CDR3 is 16 amino acids.

The chain carries TRBV7-6 and TRBJ1-1; perhaps TRBD1 as D (6 bases). V lost 2 bases and J 1 base, leaving 14 bases between the germline ends. Germline CDR1 and CDR2: SGHVS and FNYEAQ. The CDR3 length is 16 residues. CDR3 coding DNA: TGTGCCAGCAGCTTATGGGCAGGGGATACGAACACTGAAGCTTTCTTT. Residues: CASSLWAGDTNTEAFF.

The V call is TRBV7-7, the J call TRBJ2-7, with a weak D call TRBD1 (5 bases). Germline V CDR1 and CDR2: SSHAT, FNYEAQ (reference sequence). V dropped 1 base and J dropped 3 bases, with 10 bases sitting between them. The CDR3 is 14 amino acids. In nucleotides, the CDR3 is TGTGCCAGCAGCTTAGGCAGGGCAGGCTACGAGCAGTACTTC. Its translation is CASSLGRAGYEQYF.

The chain joins TRBV2 to TRBJ1-5; TRBD1 agrees at 8 bases. Germline V CDR1 and CDR2: SNHLY, FYNNEI. Trimming at V came to 7 bases and at J to 3 bases, leaving 8 bases not matched to a gene. The CDR3 runs to 15 residues. CDR3 loop: CASNTQGAYNQPQHF. The DNA of the CDR3 is TGTGCCAGCAATACCCAGGGGGCTTACAATCAGCCCCAGCATTTT.

CDR3: CASSSQGWDEKLFF. For the CDR3, the DNA is TGTGCCAGCAGCTCACAGGGCTGGGATGAAAAACTGTTTTTT. This sequence joins TRBV7-9 and TRBJ1-4; TRBD1 is a possible D gene (6 bases). The V and J ends lost 4 bases and 6 bases respectively, with 12 bases between them. The CDR3 covers 14 residues. CDR1 and CDR2 from the germline V gene are SEHNR and FQNEAQ (reference sequence).

The rearrangement links TRBV5-6 to TRBJ2-1; D uncertain. The CDR3 has 13 residues. V gave up 0 bases and J gave up 6 bases, with 7 bases separating them. Germline V CDR1 and CDR2: SGHDT, YYEEEE. This chain's CDR3 is CASSLVYSNEQFF. The CDR3 DNA follows: TGTGCCAGCAGCTTGGTCTATTCCAATGAGCAGTTCTTC.